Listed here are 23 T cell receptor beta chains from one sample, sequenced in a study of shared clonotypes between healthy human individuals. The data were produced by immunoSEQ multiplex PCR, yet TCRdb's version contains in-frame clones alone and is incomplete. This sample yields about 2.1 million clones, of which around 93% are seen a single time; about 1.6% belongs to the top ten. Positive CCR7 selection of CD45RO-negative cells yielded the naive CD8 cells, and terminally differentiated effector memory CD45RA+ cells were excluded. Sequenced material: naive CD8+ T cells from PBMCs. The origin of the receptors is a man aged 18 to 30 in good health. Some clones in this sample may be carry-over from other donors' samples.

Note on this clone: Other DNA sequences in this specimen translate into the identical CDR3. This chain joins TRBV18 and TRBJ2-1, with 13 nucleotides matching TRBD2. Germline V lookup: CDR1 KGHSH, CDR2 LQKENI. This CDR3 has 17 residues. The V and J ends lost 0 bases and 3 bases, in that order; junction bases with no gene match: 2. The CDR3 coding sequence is TGTGCCAGCTCACCACCGGGACTAGCGGGACTCTACAATGAGCAGTTCTTC. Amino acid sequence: CASSPPGLAGLYNEQFF.

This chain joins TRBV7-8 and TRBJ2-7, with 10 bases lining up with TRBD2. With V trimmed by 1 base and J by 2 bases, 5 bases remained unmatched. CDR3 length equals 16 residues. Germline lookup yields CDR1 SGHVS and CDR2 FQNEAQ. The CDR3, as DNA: TGTGCCAGCAGCTTAGGTCCTAGCGGGGGCCCCTACGAGCAGTACTTC. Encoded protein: CASSLGPSGGPYEQYF.

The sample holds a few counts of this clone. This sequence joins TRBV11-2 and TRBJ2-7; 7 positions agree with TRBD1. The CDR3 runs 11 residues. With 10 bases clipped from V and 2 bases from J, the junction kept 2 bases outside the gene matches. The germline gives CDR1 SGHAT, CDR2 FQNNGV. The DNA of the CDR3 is TGTGCCACCGGGACAGCCTACGAGCAGTACTTC. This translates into CATGTAYEQYF.

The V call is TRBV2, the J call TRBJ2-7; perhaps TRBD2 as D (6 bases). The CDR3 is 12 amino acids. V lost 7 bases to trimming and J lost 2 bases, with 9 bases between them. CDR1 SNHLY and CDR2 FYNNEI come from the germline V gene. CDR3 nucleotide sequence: TGTGCCAGCAAGGCTAGCGCCTACGAGCAGTACTTC. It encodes CASKASAYEQYF.

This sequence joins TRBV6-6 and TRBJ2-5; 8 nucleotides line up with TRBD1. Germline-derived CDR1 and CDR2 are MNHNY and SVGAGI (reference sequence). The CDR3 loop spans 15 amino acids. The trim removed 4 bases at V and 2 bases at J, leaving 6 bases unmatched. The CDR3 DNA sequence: TGTGCCAGCAGTTTCCTCGGGACAGGACAAGAGACCCAGTACTTC. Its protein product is CASSFLGTGQETQYF.

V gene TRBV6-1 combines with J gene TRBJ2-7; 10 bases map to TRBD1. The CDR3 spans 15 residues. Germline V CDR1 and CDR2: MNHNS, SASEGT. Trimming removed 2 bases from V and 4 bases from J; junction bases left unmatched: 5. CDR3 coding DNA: TGTGCCAGCAGTGAATTATGGGACAGGGGTTACGAGCAGTACTTC. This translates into CASSELWDRGYEQYF.

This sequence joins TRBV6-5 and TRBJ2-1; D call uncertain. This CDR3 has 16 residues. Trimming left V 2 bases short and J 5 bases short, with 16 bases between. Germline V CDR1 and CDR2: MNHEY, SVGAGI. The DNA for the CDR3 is TGTGCCAGCAGTTACCTAACTTCCGATATCAACAATGAGCAGTTCTTC. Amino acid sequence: CASSYLTSDINNEQFF.

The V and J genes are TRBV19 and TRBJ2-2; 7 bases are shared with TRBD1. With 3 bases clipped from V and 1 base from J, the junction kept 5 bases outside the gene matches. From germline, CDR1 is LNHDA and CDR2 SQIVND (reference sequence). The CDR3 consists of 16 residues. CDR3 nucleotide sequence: TGTGCCAGTAGTATGGGACAGCCACTGAACACCGGGGAGCTGTTTTTT. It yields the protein CASSMGQPLNTGELFF.

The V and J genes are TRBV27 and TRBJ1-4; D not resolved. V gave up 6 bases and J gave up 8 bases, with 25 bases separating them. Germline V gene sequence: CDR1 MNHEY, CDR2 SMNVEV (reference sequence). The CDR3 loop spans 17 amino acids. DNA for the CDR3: TGTGCCAGCAGCCCTCGGGGTTCAGTCAGAAGTTGGGAAAAACTGTTTTTT. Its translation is CASSPRGSVRSWEKLFF.

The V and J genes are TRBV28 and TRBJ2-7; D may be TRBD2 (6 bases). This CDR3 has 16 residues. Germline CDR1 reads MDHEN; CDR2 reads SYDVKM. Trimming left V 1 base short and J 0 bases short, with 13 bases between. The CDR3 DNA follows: TGTGCCAGCAGTTTATCCTGGGGGGTTCACTCCTACGAGCAGTACTTC. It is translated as CASSLSWGVHSYEQYF.

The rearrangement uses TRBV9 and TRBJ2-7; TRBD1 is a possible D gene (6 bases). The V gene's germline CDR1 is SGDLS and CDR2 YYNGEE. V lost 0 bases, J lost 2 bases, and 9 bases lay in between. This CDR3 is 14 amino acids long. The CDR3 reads CASSVDRDPYEQYF. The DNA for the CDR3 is TGTGCCAGCAGCGTAGACAGGGACCCCTACGAGCAGTACTTC.

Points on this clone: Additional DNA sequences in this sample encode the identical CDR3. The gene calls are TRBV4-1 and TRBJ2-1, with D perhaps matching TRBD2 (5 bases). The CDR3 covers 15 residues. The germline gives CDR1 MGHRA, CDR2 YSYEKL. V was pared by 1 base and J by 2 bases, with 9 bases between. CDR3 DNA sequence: TGCGCCAGCAGCCAAGGGCTAGCAGCCTACAATGAGCAGTTCTTC. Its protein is CASSQGLAAYNEQFF.

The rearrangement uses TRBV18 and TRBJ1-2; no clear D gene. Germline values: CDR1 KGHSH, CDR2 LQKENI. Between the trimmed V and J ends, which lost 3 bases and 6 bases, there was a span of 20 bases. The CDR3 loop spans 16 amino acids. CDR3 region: CASSPSRLNKTHGYTF. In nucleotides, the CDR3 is TGTGCCAGCTCACCCTCGAGGCTGAATAAAACGCATGGCTACACCTTC.

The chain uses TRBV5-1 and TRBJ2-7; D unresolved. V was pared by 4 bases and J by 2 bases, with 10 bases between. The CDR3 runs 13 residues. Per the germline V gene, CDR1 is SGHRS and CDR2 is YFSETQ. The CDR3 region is CASSPLYTYEQYF. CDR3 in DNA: TGCGCCAGCAGCCCCTTATACACCTACGAGCAGTACTTC.

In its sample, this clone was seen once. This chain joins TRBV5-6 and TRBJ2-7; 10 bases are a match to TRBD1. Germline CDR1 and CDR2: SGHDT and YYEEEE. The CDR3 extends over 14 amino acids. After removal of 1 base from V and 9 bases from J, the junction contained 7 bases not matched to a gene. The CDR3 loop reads CASSLRWDRGPQYF. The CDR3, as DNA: TGTGCCAGCAGCTTGAGGTGGGACAGGGGACCGCAGTACTTC.

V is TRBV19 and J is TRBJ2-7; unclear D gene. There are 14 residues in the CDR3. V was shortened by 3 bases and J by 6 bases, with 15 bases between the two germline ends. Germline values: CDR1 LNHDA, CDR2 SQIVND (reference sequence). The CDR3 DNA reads TGTGCCAGTAGTATCACTCAGGCAGGCGGCGAGCAGTACTTC. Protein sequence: CASSITQAGGEQYF.

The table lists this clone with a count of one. The CDR3: CASSPAGTGRTETQYF. CDR3 DNA sequence: TGTGCCAGCAGTCCGGCCGGGACTGGGAGGACGGAGACCCAGTACTTC. The rearrangement links TRBV27 to TRBJ2-5; D possibly corresponds to TRBD2 (6 bases). The germline V gene encodes CDR1 MNHEY and CDR2 SMNVEV (reference sequence). Trimming cost V 5 bases and J 5 bases, with 21 bases left between them. The CDR3 runs to 16 residues.

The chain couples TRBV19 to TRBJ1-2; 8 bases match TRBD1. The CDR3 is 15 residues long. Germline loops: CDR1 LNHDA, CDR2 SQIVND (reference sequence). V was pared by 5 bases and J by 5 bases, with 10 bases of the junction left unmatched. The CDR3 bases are TGTGCCAGTAGTCTTAGACAGGGGCACTCATATGGCTACACCTTC. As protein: CASSLRQGHSYGYTF.

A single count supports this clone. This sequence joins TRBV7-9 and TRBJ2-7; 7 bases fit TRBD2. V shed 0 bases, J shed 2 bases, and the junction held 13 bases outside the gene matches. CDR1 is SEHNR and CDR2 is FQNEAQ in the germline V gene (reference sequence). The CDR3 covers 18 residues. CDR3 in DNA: TGTGCCAGCAGCTTAGCCCAGGGACTACCGATGGGGCCCTACGAGCAGTACTTC. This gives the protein CASSLAQGLPMGPYEQYF.

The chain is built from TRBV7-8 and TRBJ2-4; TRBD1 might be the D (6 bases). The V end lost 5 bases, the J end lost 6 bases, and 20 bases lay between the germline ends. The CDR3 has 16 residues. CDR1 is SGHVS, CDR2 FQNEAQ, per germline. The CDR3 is CASSPGAESLGNIQYF. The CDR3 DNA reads TGTGCCAGCAGCCCAGGGGCCGAATCCTTGGGAAACATTCAGTACTTC.

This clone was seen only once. The CDR3 nucleotides read TGTGCCAGCAGCTTAGCCCCCGGGACCGGCGGCACCGGGGAGCTGTTTTTT. This gives the protein CASSLAPGTGGTGELFF. V is TRBV11-2 and J is TRBJ2-2; D possibly matches TRBD1 or TRBD2 (5 bases each). From germline, CDR1 is SGHAT and CDR2 FQNNGV. The CDR3 has 17 residues. Deletions cut 1 base from V and 4 bases from J, with 16 bases between.

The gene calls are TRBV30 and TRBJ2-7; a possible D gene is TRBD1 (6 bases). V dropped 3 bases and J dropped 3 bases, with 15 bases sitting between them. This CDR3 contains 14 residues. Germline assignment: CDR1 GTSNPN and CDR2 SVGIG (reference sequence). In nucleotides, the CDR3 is TGTGCCTGGAGCCCGTTGAGAGGGGGCTACGAGCAGTACTTC. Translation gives CAWSPLRGGYEQYF.

The CDR3, as DNA: TGTGCCAGTAGTTGGGGAGGGGTGTACAATGAGCAGTTCTTC. Translation gives CASSWGGVYNEQFF. The V gene is TRBV19, the J gene TRBJ2-1, with TRBD2 matching over 7 bases. V lost 5 bases, J lost 4 bases, and 5 bases stayed unmatched. The CDR3 length is 14 residues. Germline V gene sequence: CDR1 LNHDA, CDR2 SQIVND (reference sequence).